This TCR beta chain is from a study of shared clonotypes between healthy human individuals. Every subset had its genomic DNA shared out evenly among several immunoSEQ plates. Produced via immunoSEQ multiplex PCR; TCRdb's table is partial and in-frame only. There are some 2 million clones in the sample; roughly 94% occur only once, and 0.13% lies in the top ten. Study results and limitations: Naive CD4 clonotypes overlapped across a few donors at roughly 5.1%.

Notes on this clone: The target antigen is unknown.

Sequenced: naive CD4+ T cells sorted from blood. This sample's subset: CD45RA+ positively selected. The clonotype was recovered from a man between 18 and 29 years old in good health.

The CDR3 loop reads CASSVDIRRGYTF. CDR3 in DNA: TGTGCCAGCAGCGTAGACATCCGTAGGGGCTACACCTTC. This rearrangement joins TRBV9 to TRBJ1-2; D gene ambiguous. The CDR3 has 13 amino acids. Per germline, CDR1 SGDLS and CDR2 YYNGEE. V lost 0 bases, J lost 8 bases, and 11 bases lay in between.